This T cell receptor beta chain was captured in a study of blood T cell repertoires in COVID-19. Study-level background: Both acute and convalescent COVID-19 samples were obtained from the United States, Italy and Spain. The analysed material was cDNA or gDNA that came from T cells, B-cell-depleted T cells, or PBMCs.

In the original processing: Amplification from reference gene primers served as the basis for estimated nucleated cell counts. Assay used: immunoSEQ multiplex PCR; TCRdb lists only in-frame clones, some missing. The V and J calls and the clone size are those of that table, but D and trimming were determined from the DNA. Of approximately 60,000 clones listed, approximately 79% are singletons. The CDR3 consists of 18 residues. CDR1 and CDR2 from the germline V gene are MGHDK and SYGVNS. V lost 0 bases, J lost 6 bases, and 23 bases lay in between. The chain combines TRBV25-1 with TRBJ1-2, with D perhaps TRBD1 (6 bases). What was sequenced was peripheral blood. This TCR was recovered from a woman of 80 years or more with active or convalescent COVID-19. The CDR3 reads CASSEYTAGRGQQDGYTF. CDR3 sequence (DNA): TGTGCCAGCAGTGAATATACGGCGGGCAGGGGACAACAAGATGGCTACACCTTC.